The entry below describes one T cell receptor (beta chain). The assay was immunoSEQ multiplex PCR, and TCRdb's table has in-frame clones only and misses some. The sample carries about 140,000 clones, 80% to 90% recorded once. The sample comes from a study of T cell responses to AZD1222 COVID-19 vaccine. This CDR3 is built from 14 residues. Trimming pared 3 bases from V and 2 bases from J, leaving 11 bases between. Germline V gene lookup returns CDR1 SGHAT and CDR2 FQDESV (reference sequence). This TCR was sampled from an adult in good health. The rearrangement uses TRBV11-1 and TRBJ2-7; the D gene is possibly TRBD2 (5 bases). The sequenced sample was peripheral blood, obtained on day 0 of AZD1222 vaccination. For the CDR3, the DNA is TGTGCCAGCAGCTTCGGTAGCGTTACCTACGAGCAGTACTTC. Encoded protein: CASSFGSVTYEQYF.